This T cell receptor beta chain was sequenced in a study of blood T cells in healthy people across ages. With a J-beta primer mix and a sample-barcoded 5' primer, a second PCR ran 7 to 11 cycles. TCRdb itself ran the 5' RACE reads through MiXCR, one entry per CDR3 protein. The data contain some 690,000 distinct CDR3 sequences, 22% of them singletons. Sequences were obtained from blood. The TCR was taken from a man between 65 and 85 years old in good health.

For the CDR3, the DNA is TGTGCCAGCAGTGACTGGAGGGGGGCCGTGGAAGAGACCCAGTACTTC. Its translation: CASSDWRGAVEETQYF. V is TRBV25-1 and J is TRBJ2-5; D may correspond to TRBD1 or TRBD2 (6 bases each). The CDR3 spans 16 residues. CDR1 is MGHDK, CDR2 SYGVNS, per germline. V was shortened by 3 bases and J by 3 bases, with 17 bases between the two germline ends.